This T cell receptor beta chain was retrieved from a study of T cells of healthy individuals. MiXCR, run by TCRdb on the 5' RACE reads, gives a single entry per CDR3 protein. The profile shows 100,000 or so distinct CDR3 sequences, roughly 18% of them singletons. V gave up 3 bases and J gave up 5 bases; unmatched junction bases: 6. This CDR3 comprises 15 residues. Germline V CDR1 and CDR2: SGHAT, FQNNGV. This chain links TRBV11-2 with TRBJ2-7, with 11 bases fitting TRBD2. This clonotype was obtained from a human donor in good health. The CDR3 here is CASSFSGRARNEQYF. The CDR3 DNA reads TGTGCCAGCAGCTTTAGCGGGAGGGCCCGTAACGAGCAGTACTTC.